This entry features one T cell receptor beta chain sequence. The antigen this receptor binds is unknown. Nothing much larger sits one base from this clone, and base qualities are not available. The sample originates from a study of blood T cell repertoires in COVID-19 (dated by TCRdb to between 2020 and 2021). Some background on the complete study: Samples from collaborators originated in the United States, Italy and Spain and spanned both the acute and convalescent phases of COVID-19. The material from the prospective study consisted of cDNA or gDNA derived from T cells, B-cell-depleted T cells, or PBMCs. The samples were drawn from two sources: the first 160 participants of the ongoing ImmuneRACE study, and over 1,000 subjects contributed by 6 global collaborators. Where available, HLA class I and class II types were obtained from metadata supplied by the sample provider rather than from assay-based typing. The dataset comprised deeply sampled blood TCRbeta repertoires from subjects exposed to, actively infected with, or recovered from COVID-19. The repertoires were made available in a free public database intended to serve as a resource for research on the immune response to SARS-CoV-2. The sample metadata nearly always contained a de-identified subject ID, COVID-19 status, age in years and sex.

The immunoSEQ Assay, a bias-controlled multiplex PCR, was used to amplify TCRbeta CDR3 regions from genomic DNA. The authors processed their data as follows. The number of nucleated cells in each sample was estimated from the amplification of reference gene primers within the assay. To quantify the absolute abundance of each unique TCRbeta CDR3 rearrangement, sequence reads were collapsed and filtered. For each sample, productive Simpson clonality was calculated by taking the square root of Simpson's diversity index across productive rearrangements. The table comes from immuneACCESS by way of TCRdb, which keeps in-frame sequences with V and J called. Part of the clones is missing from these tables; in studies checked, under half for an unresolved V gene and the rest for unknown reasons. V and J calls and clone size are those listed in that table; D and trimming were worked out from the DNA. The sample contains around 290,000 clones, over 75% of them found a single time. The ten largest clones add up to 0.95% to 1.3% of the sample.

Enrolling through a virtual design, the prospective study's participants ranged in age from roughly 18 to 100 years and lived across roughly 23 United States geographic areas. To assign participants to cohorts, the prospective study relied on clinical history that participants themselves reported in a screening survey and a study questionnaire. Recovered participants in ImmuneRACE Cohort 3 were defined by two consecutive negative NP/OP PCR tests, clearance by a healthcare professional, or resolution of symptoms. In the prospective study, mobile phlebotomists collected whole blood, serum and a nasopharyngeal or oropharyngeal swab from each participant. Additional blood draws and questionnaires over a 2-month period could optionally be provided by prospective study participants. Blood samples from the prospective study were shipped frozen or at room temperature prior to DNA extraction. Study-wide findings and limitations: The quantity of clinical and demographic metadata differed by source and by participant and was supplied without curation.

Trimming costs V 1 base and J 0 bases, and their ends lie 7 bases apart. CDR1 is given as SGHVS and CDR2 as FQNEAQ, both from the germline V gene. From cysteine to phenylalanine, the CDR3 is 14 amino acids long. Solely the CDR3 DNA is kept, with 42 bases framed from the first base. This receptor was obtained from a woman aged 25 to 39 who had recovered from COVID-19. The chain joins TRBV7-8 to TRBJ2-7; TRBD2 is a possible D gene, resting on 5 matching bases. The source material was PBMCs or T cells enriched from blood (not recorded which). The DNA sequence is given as TGTGCCAGCAGCTTAGAGACTACCTCCTACGAGCAGTACTTC. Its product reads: CASSLETTSYEQYF.